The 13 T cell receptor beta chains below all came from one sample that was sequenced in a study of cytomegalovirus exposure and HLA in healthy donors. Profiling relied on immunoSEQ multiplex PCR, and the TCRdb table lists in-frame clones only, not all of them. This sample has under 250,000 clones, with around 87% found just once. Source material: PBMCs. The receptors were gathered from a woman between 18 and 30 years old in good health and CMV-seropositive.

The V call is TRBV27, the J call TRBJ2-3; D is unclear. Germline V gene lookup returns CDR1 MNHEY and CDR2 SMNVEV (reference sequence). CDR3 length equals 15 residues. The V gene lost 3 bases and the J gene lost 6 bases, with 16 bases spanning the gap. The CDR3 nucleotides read TGTGCCAGCAGTTTCGCCCTAGGTACTGTGGATACGCAGTATTTT. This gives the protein CASSFALGTVDTQYF.

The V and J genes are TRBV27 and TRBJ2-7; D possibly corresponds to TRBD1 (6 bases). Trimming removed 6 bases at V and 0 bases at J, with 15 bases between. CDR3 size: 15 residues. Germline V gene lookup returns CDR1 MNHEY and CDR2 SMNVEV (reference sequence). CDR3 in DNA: TGTGCCAGCAGCCCCACGGCGGACAGCTCCTACGAGCAGTACTTC. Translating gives CASSPTADSSYEQYF.

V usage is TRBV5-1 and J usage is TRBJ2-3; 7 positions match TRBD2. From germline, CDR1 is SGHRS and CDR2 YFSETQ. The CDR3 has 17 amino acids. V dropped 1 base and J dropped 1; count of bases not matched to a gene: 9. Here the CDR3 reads CASSLSRSGGGTDTQYF. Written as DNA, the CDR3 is TGCGCCAGCAGCTTGTCACGGTCGGGGGGTGGCACAGATACGCAGTATTTT.

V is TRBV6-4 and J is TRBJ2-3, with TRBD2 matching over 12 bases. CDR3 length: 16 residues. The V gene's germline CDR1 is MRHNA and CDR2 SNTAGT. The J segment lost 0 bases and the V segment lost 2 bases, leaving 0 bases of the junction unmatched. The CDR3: CASSDGTSGSTDTQYF. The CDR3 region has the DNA TGTGCCAGCAGTGACGGGACTAGCGGGAGCACAGATACGCAGTATTTT.

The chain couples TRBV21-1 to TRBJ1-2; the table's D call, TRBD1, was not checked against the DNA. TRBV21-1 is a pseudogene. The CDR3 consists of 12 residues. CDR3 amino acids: CDILAGSEAGNF. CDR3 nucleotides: TGTGATATTCTTGCAGGCTCCGAGGCAGGGAACTTC.

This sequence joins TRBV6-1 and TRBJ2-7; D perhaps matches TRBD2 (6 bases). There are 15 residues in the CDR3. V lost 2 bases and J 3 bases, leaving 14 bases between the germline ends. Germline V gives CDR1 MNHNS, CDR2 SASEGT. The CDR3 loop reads CASSELGGLVYEQYF. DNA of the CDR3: TGTGCCAGCAGTGAATTGGGGGGATTGGTCTACGAGCAGTACTTC.

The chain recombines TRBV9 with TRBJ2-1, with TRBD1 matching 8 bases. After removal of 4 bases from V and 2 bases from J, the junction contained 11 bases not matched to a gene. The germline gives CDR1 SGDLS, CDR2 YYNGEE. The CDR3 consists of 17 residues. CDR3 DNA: TGTGCCAGCAGCTTCCGGACCGGACAGGGTACCTACAATGAGCAGTTCTTC. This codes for CASSFRTGQGTYNEQFF. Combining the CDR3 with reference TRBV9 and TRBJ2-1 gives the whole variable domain DSGVTQTPKHLITATGQRVTLRCSPRSGDLSVYWYQQSLDQGLQFLIQYYNGEERAKGNILERFSAQQFPDLHSELNLSSLELGDSALYFCASSFRTGQGTYNEQFFGPGTRLTVL.

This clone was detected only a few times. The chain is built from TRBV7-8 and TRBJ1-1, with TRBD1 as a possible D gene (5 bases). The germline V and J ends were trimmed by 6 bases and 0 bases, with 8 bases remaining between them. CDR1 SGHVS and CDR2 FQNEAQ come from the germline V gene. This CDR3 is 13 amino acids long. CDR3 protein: CASSTGVNTEAFF. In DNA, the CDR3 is TGTGCCAGCAGTACAGGAGTGAACACTGAAGCTTTCTTT.

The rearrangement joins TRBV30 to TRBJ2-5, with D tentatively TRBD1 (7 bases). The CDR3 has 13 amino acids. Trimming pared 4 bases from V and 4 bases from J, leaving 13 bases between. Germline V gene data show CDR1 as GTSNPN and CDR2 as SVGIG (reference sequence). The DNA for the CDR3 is TGTGCCTGGAACAGGGGAGCGGGAGAGACCCAGTACTTC. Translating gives CAWNRGAGETQYF.

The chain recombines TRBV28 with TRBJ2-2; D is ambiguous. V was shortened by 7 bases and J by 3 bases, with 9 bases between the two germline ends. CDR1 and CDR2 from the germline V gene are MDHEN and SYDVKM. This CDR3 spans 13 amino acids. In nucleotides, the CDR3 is TGTGCCAGCACCCCGCGAGACACCGGGGAGCTGTTTTTT. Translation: CASTPRDTGELFF.

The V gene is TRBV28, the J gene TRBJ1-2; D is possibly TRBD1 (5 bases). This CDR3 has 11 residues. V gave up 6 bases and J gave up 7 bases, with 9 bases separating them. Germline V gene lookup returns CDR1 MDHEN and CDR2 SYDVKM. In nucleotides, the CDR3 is TGTGCCAGCAGGGGGCTCCGTGGCTACACCTTC. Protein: CASRGLRGYTF.

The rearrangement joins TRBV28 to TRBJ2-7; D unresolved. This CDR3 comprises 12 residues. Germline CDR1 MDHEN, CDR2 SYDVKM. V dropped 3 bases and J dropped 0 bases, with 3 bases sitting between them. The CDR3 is CASSFGSYEQYF. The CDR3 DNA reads TGTGCCAGCAGTTTCGGCTCCTACGAGCAGTACTTC.

CDR3 in amino acids: CASSMRRDTTYEQYF. The DNA of the CDR3 is TGTGCCAGTAGTATGCGCCGGGACACAACCTACGAGCAGTACTTC. This chain links TRBV19 with TRBJ2-7; D might be TRBD1 (6 bases). V was pared by 3 bases and J by 2 bases, with 14 bases between. This CDR3 has 15 amino acids. Germline V gene data show CDR1 as LNHDA and CDR2 as SQIVND (reference sequence).